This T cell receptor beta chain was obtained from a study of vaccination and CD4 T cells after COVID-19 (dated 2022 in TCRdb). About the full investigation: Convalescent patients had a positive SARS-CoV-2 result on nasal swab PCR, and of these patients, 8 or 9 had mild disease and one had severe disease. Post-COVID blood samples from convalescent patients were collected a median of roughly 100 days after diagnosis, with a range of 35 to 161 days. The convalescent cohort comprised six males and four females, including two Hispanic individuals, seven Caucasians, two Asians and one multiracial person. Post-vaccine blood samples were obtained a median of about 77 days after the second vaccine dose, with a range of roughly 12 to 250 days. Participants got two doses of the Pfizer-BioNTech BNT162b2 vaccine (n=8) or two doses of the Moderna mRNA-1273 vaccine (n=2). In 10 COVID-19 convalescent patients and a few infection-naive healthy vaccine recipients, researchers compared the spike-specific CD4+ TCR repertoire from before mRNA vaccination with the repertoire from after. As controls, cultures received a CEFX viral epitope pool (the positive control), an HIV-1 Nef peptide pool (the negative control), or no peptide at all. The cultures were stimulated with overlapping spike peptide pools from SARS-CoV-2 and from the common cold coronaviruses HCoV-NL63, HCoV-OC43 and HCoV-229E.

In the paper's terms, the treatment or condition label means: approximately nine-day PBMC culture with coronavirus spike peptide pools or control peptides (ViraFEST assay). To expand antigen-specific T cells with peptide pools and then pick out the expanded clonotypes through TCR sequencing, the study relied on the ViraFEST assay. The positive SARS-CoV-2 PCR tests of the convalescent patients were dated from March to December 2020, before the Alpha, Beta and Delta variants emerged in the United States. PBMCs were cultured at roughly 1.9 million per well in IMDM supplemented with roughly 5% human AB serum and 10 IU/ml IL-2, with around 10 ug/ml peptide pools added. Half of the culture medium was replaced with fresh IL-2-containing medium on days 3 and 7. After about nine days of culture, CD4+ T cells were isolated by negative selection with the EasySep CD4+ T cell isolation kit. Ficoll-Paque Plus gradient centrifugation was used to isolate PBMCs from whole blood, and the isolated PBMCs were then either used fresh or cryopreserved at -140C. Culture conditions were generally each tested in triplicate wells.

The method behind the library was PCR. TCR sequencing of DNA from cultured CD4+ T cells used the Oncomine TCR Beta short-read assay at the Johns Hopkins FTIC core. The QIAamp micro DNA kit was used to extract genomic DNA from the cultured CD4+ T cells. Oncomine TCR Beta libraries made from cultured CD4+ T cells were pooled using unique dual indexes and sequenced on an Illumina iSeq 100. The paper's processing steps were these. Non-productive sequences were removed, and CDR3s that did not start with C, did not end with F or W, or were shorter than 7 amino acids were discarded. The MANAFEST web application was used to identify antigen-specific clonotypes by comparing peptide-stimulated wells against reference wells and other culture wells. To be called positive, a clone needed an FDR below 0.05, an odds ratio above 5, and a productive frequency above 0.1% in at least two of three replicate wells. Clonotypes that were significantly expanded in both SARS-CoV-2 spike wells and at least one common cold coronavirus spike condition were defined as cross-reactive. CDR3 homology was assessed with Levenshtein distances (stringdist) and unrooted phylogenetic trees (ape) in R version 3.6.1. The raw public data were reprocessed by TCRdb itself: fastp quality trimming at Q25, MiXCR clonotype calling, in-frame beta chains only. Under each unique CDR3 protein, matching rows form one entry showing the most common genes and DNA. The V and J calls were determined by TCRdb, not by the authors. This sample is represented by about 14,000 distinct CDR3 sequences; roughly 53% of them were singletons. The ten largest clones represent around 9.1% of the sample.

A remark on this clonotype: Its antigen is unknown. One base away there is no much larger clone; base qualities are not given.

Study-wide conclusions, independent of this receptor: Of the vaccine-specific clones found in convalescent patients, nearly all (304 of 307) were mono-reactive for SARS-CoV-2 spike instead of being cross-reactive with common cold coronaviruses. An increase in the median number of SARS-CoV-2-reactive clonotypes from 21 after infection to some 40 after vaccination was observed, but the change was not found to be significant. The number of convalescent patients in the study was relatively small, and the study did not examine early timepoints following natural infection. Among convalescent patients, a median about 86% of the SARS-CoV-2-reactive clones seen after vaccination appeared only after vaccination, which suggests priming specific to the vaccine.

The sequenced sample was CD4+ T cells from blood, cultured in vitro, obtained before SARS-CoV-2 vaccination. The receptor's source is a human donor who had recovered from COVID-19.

The CDR3 in this case is CASSLGEGTGAGNTIYF. The bases are TGTGCCAGCAGCTTAGGAGAGGGTACGGGGGCTGGAAACACCATATATTTT. The chain joins TRBV7-9 to TRBJ1-3; the D gene is possibly TRBD1, with 5 bases matching. The CDR3 contains 17 residues, cysteine and phenylalanine counted. Solely the CDR3 DNA is kept, with 51 bases framed from the first base. As encoded in the germline V gene (reference sequence), CDR1 is SEHNR while CDR2 is FQNEAQ. V and J are truncated by 1 base and 2 bases respectively, leaving an intervening sequence of 15 bases.